The sequence of this T cell receptor beta chain was determined in a study of T cells in Graves' hyperthyroidism and ophthalmopathy. V was pared by 4 bases and J by 0 bases, with 25 bases between. This CDR3 spans 20 amino acids. CDR1 LGHDT and CDR2 YNNKEL come from the germline V gene (reference sequence). TCR beta CDR3 region amplification was performed from RNA transcripts. An initial round of RT-PCR targeting the TCR CDR3 relied on the HTBI primer set. TCRdb re-called the multiplex PCR reads with MiXCR, one entry per CDR3 protein. Of roughly 350,000 distinct CDR3 sequences in the sample, roughly 13% are singletons; the top ten hold roughly 35%. Active moderate-to-severe ophthalmopathy, Clinical Activity Score at least 3, NOSPECS at least 4, under 3 months' duration. Uncontrolled infection, other autoimmune disease, pregnancy or lactation led to exclusion.

The sample consisted of blood. This sequence originates from a woman in her 40s with Graves' ophthalmopathy. The gene calls are TRBV3-1 and TRBJ2-1, with D perhaps assigned TRBD1 or TRBD2 (6 bases each). The CDR3 loop is CASSRLTSRGPPSSYNEQFF. In nucleotides, the CDR3 is TGTGCCAGCAGCCGCCTGACCTCCCGGGGGCCTCCAAGCTCCTACAATGAGCAGTTCTTC.